One T cell receptor beta chain is described in this entry. Its cognate antigen has yet to be identified. The record has no base qualities; no much larger clone is one base away. In the same sample, other DNA sequences code for this CDR3. The cohort comprised 666 healthy bone marrow donors. Cohort members were all nominally healthy when sampled, although unrecorded immune exposures were likely present. The donor tested CMV seropositive and was one of the 289 seropositive cohort members. Each donor provided a peripheral blood sample, and peripheral blood mononuclear cells were used for TCR beta sequencing. Genomic DNA extraction from the blood cell samples was performed with the Qiagen DNeasy Blood Extraction Kit. CDR3 length: 17 amino acids, cysteine to phenylalanine. The kept DNA is CDR3 alone, 51 bases in frame from the first base. V is pruned by 5 bases and J by 6 bases, leaving 11 bases of the junction without a gene match. Based on the germline V gene (reference sequence), the CDR1 and CDR2 sequences are SEHNR and FQNEAQ.

Libraries were built with the immunoSEQ multiplex PCR assay. For the multiplex PCR, a mixture combining 60 forward primers for TCR Vbeta segments and 13 reverse primers for TCR Jbeta segments was used. The CDR3 region of rearranged TCR beta genes was amplified from genomic DNA by a multiplex PCR assay. The amplified TCR beta libraries were sequenced on the Illumina HiSeq System as 87-base-pair reads. The paper's processing steps were these. In a later analysis, 70 million to 95 million unique TCR beta chains were counted across the roughly 670 repertoires, and roughly 11 million of these chains were shared by at least two donors. To remove PCR and sequencing errors, raw reads were error-corrected and collapsed into unique sequences using a nearest-neighbor algorithm that merged closely related sequences. To assign V, D and J gene segments, CDR3 sequences were aligned to IMGT reference sequences. For a sequence to be retained, a match of at least six nucleotides was required to both a V gene segment and a J gene segment. A rearrangement counted as productive if the CDR3 had no stop codons and remained in frame with V and J, and every other rearrangement counted as non-productive. Following IMGT convention, CDR3 was defined as the stretch from the second conserved V-encoded cysteine to the conserved J-encoded phenylalanine. In an earlier analysis of more than 550 of the donors, sequences lacking an unambiguous match to a single V gene segment were excluded. An earlier analysis of a few hundred of the donors classified V segments as functional when productive rearrangements were above 56.7% and as segregating when the standard deviation between donors was above 5%. A statistical classification framework was developed to diagnose cytomegalovirus status using the catalog of TCR beta chain sequences. In a later analysis, V and J genes were assigned by comparing TCR nucleotide sequences against IMGT/GENE-DB human TR gene sequences. In a later analysis, CDR3 sequences and most-parsimonious VDJ recombination scenarios were assigned using the TCRdist pipeline. In a later analysis, each TCR beta chain was defined by its CDR3 amino acid sequence together with its V-gene family, and reads lacking a unique V-gene family were excluded. A later analysis removed several hundred highly shared, low-generation-probability nucleotide sequences to deal with suspected cross-contamination and a sequencing artifact. For each public chain, a later analysis derived a clonal expansion index from normalized ranks of inferred template counts within each repertoire. In a later analysis, generation probabilities were computed using a VDJ recombination model fitted to out-of-frame rearrangements, and the results were checked against IGoR. A later analysis scored TCR-TCR, TCR-HLA and TCR-CMV co-occurrence with hypergeometric tests, applying a repertoire-size bias correction to TCR pairs. In a later analysis, false discovery rates were estimated by permuting HLA or CMV assignments 20 times. In a later analysis, co-occurring TCRs were grouped using DBSCAN, and TCRdist sequence similarity was added for clustering within HLA-allele-positive subsets. Repertoires with fewer than 30,000 or more than 120,000 public chains were left out of co-occurrence clustering, as were five repertoires with anomalous nucleotide sharing. TCRdb holds this immuneACCESS table with in-frame rearrangements only. Some clones are missing; in checked studies, unresolved V genes explain under half, and the rest has no known cause. V, J and clone size are those of that table, while D and trimming were read from the DNA. The sample yields 110,000 to 150,000 clones; 65% to 80% were counted once. Of the sample, 8.8% falls within the top ten clones.

The data were taken from a study of cytomegalovirus exposure and HLA in healthy donors (TCRdb year 2017). With regard to the full study: An earlier analysis of approximately 600 of the donors reported 276 Gb of sequence data and some 120 million unique TCR beta sequences from about 179 million T cells. A separate validation cohort of some 130 different subjects was used in addition to the 666-subject first cohort. Donor age, sex, ethnicity and CMV serostatus were collected together with the repertoire data. The aim of the study was to test whether cataloging public T cell receptors could identify signatures of past pathogen exposure. On average, 235,054 unique TCR beta nucleotide sequences were sequenced per donor among several hundred genotyped donors of the cohort, with 15% to 20% of those sequences being non-productive. A later analysis re-analyzed previously published TCR beta repertoires from 600 to 850 donors and added high-resolution HLA genotyping to study TCR occurrence patterns. Of the approximately 400 genotyped donors, roughly 85% fell in the genetic ancestry cluster associated with self-reported Caucasian donors. The study used immunosequencing to profile the T cell repertoires of under 700 subjects and linked those repertoires to cytomegalovirus serostatus. HLA typing covered class I and class II loci at four-digit resolution. An earlier analysis of around 580 of the donors used high-throughput TCR beta sequencing to judge whether each TCR beta V gene segment behaved as functional or pseudogenic. In the later analysis, no new phenotypic data were used to find candidate immune exposures; instead, reliance was placed on TCR beta sequences and their occurrence across donors. Typing coverage varied by locus: about 629-630 donors for A, B, C, DRB1 and DQB1; roughly 510 for DQA1; around 570 for DPA1; 450 to 480 for DPB1. Five DR-DQ haplotypes were treated as single units for association and clustering because of strong linkage in the cohort. An early release covering around 630 HLA-typed donors comprised roughly 300 gigabases of sequencing data and some 79 million unique TCR sequences. The study combined high-throughput TCR immunosequencing, statistical association of individual TCRs with disease status, and machine learning to predict cytomegalovirus infection status. All discovery cohort repertoires had been generated using a single sequencing platform. Genome-wide SNP genotypes for about 65% of the roughly 670 donors were used in a later genetic analysis, which treated that subset as a discovery cohort.

Beyond this particular receptor, the publication reports: According to a later analysis, parvovirus B19, influenza, CMV and Epstein-Barr virus appeared linked to several top co-occurrence clusters. Linkage disequilibrium might explain the correlated functional status among segregating V segments, but an unknown experimental factor could not be excluded. In a later analysis, 15,000 to 20,000 TCR beta sequences were associated with specific HLA alleles at a false discovery rate of 0.05. Across donors, most TCR sequences were observed very rarely, whereas some public TCRs were present in many individuals. A few of the identified cytomegalovirus-associated TCR beta chains were confirmed in vitro to be specific for cytomegalovirus antigens. This cohort had only TCR beta chains sequenced, and the lack of alpha or paired-chain data limited which features could be detected. According to a later analysis, TCR association rates differed among HLA loci, with DRB1 alleles showing the most associated TCRs and HLA-C alleles showing the fewest. According to a later analysis, most CMV-associated TCR beta chains appeared to be HLA-restricted, and the HLA associations seemed to be driven largely by CMV exposure. The only immune exposure information available for the cohort was CMV serostatus. In an earlier analysis of 587 of the donors, most TCR beta V segments appeared in productive rearrangements about 90% or about 30% of the time, broadly matching IMGT annotations. Cytomegalovirus status was reported to be diagnosed by the classifier with high specificity and sensitivity in both the original and validation cohorts. According to a later genetic analysis, donors in an Asian-associated ancestry cluster had fewer N-insertions in productive TCRs than the approximately 700-donor mean. Some IMGT-functional V segments, including TRBV6-2 and TRBV6-3, could not be distinguished by the 87-base-pair reads and were therefore excluded. When HLA alleles, especially DR and DQ, strongly co-occurred, TCR associations were difficult to assign to individual alleles. Over 15 rarely observed V segments, including chromosome 9 orphons, were excluded from the earlier analysis of about 600 of the donors because counts were too low. Because HLA typing was unavailable for some donors at each locus, only the typed subset was used in association tests. The sequencing pipeline was judged likely to have produced a cluster of highly shared sequence variants as a technical artifact. Compared with equally common non-associated chains, HLA-associated TCR beta chains in a later analysis were more clonally expanded and had lower generation probabilities. The presence/absence analyses assumed that sequencing depth was roughly uniform across donors, and that assumption may not be true. V-gene and J-gene trimming of TCR beta chains was associated with a missense DCLRE1C variant in a later genetic analysis, and the association was replicated in an independent cohort. The study listed 164 TCR beta chains as associated with cytomegalovirus. The authors suggested that the approach could potentially be extended to other disease states and immunological phenotypes. A further reported finding was that TCR beta sequences accurately predicted the HLA-A and HLA-B alleles for most subjects in the first cohort.

Sequenced material: PBMCs. The rearranged chain carries TRBV7-9 and TRBJ1-6; the central 9 bases match TRBD1. The TCR originated in a woman aged 50 to 60 in good health and CMV-seropositive. In nucleotides, the sequence is TGTGCCAGCAGCCAAGGCGTAGGGACAGGGATTAATTCACCCCTCCACTTT. It specifies CASSQGVGTGINSPLHF.